The 26 T cell receptor beta chains in this list originate from one sample, sequenced in a study of cytomegalovirus exposure and HLA in healthy donors. This PCR relied on a set of 60 Vbeta primers and 13 Jbeta primers. Profiled with immunoSEQ multiplex PCR; TCRdb holds only in-frame clones, not every one. The repertoire holds about 120,000 clones, with 75% to 90% as singletons. Material: PBMCs. Receptors were obtained from a man aged 25 to 40 in good health and CMV-seronegative.

The chain uses TRBV28 and TRBJ1-5; 7 bases align to TRBD1. The length of the CDR3 is 13 residues. CDR1 is MDHEN and CDR2 is SYDVKM in the germline V gene. V was pared by 7 bases and J by 6 bases, with 6 bases of the junction left unmatched. The CDR3 is CASNRQGPQPQHF. The CDR3 DNA is TGTGCCAGCAATAGACAGGGTCCTCAGCCCCAGCATTTT.

The rearrangement uses TRBV9 and TRBJ2-7; 8 bases agree with TRBD2. The CDR3 extends over 15 amino acids. Germline V CDR1 and CDR2: SGDLS, YYNGEE. V lost 4 bases, J lost 0 bases, and 6 bases stayed unmatched. This CDR3 reads CASSLGGGPSYEQYF. In DNA form, the CDR3 reads TGTGCCAGCAGCCTCGGGGGGGGGCCCTCCTACGAGCAGTACTTC.

The chain carries TRBV11-2 and TRBJ2-5, with TRBD2 identical over 7 bases. The CDR3 is 12 amino acids. Trimming cost V 7 bases and J 7 bases; bases outside gene matches: 6. Germline V gene data show CDR1 as SGHAT and CDR2 as FQNNGV. Here the CDR3 DNA reads TGTGCCAGCACCCTTGGGGAGGGGACCCAGTACTTC. The encoded protein is CASTLGEGTQYF.

This clone was recorded a few times. This rearrangement joins TRBV5-6 to TRBJ2-1; 7 bases are shared with TRBD1. The trim removed 2 bases at V and 7 bases at J, leaving 3 bases unmatched. Per germline, CDR1 SGHDT and CDR2 YYEEEE. This CDR3 is built from 13 residues. This chain's CDR3 is CASSFGRGNEQFF. The CDR3 DNA reads TGTGCCAGCAGCTTTGGCAGGGGGAATGAGCAGTTCTTC.

This chain joins TRBV18 and TRBJ2-3; D is undetermined. The CDR3 has 16 residues. The V end lost 0 bases, the J end lost 6 bases, and 16 bases lay between the germline ends. In germline, CDR1 is KGHSH, CDR2 LQKENI. DNA of the CDR3: TGTGCCAGCTCACCACCGAGGAAAGGATTTGCCGATACGCAGTATTTT. It translates to CASSPPRKGFADTQYF.

The V call is TRBV7-9, the J call TRBJ1-1; 7 bases line up with TRBD1. The CDR3 has 12 residues. CDR1 SEHNR and CDR2 FQNEAQ come from the germline V gene (reference sequence). CDR3 sequence reads: CSGATGNTEAFF. The DNA of the CDR3 is TGTTCCGGGGCGACAGGGAATACTGAAGCTTTCTTT.

CDR3 in amino acids: CASPSRGTSLTDTQYF. In DNA form, the CDR3 reads TGTGCCAGCCCGTCGCGGGGGACTAGCCTAACAGATACGCAGTATTTT. The chain employs TRBV5-4 and TRBJ2-3, with 9 bases aligning to TRBD2. The trim removed 7 bases at V and 3 bases at J, leaving 12 bases unmatched. This CDR3 is 16 amino acids long. Per germline, CDR1 SGHNT and CDR2 YYREEE (reference sequence).

The gene calls are TRBV2 and TRBJ2-1, with D unresolved. From germline, CDR1 is SNHLY and CDR2 FYNNEI. The V gene lost 5 bases and the J gene lost 8 bases, with 13 bases spanning the gap. This CDR3 is built from 13 residues. In DNA, the CDR3 is TGTGCCAGCAGTTCCGACCGCGCGGATGAGCAGTTCTTC. This encodes CASSSDRADEQFF.

This clone was seen more than once but under ten times. The genes are TRBV9 and TRBJ1-3; TRBD1 aligns across 9 bases. This CDR3 comprises 14 residues. Germline V gene sequence: CDR1 SGDLS, CDR2 YYNGEE. V trimming: 1 base; J trimming: 13 bases; junction bases outside the gene matches: 9. The CDR3 sequence: CASSVLGTGSPIYF. The CDR3, as DNA: TGTGCCAGCAGCGTATTAGGGACAGGGAGTCCAATATATTTT.

The chain combines TRBV5-5 with TRBJ2-2; the D gene is possibly TRBD1 (5 bases). This CDR3 is 18 amino acids long. Trimming left V 0 bases short and J 4 bases short, with 19 bases between. CDR1 is SGHKS and CDR2 is YYEKEE in the germline V gene (reference sequence). CDR3 region: CASSLVRDSNLGTGELFF. CDR3 sequence (DNA): TGTGCCAGCAGCTTGGTTAGAGACAGCAACTTGGGCACCGGGGAGCTGTTTTTT.

V and J are TRBV6-5 and TRBJ2-7; D is undetermined. Germline values: CDR1 MNHEY, CDR2 SVGAGI. The ends were cut back, 8 bases at V and 2 bases at J, with 10 bases in the middle. The CDR3 consists of 12 residues. As DNA, the CDR3 is TGTGCCAGCGGTCAACAGACCTACGAGCAGTACTTC. Encoded protein: CASGQQTYEQYF.

This chain links TRBV4-3 with TRBJ1-4; D gene ambiguous. Germline values: CDR1 LGHNA, CDR2 YSLEER. Trimming took 4 bases from V and 8 from J, leaving 17 bases between them. The CDR3 has 15 amino acids. The CDR3 is CASSRFLAAGEKLFF. Here the CDR3 DNA reads TGCGCCAGCAGCCGCTTCCTCGCAGCAGGCGAAAAACTGTTTTTT.

This clone was seen just once. This chain joins TRBV11-2 and TRBJ1-1; 12 bases match TRBD1. After removal of 5 bases from V and 4 bases from J, the junction contained 8 bases not matched to a gene. The CDR3 contains 16 residues. Germline CDR1 reads SGHAT; CDR2 reads FQNNGV. CDR3 sequence (DNA): TGTGCCAGCAGCACCTGGGACAGGGGGCACGGCACTGAAGCTTTCTTT. Translating gives CASSTWDRGHGTEAFF.

V and J are TRBV15 and TRBJ2-3; 7 bases agree with TRBD2. With 6 bases clipped from V and 8 bases from J, the junction kept 8 bases outside the gene matches. Germline loops: CDR1 LNHNV, CDR2 YYDKDF (reference sequence). The CDR3 covers 13 residues. CDR3 loop: CATRNSGESTQYF. The CDR3 nucleotides read TGTGCCACCAGAAACAGCGGGGAAAGTACGCAGTATTTT.

V gene TRBV28 combines with J gene TRBJ1-2; 8 bases are a match to TRBD1. From germline, CDR1 is MDHEN and CDR2 SYDVKM. There are 13 residues in the CDR3. V was clipped by 5 bases and J by 4 bases; unmatched bases: 3. The CDR3 region has the DNA TGTGCCAGCAGTCCGGACAGGGCCTATGGCTACACCTTC. This encodes CASSPDRAYGYTF.

The chain joins TRBV5-8 to TRBJ1-4, with 9 bases matching TRBD1. Losses at the gene ends were 0 bases for V and 13 bases for J; bases not matched to a gene: 7. The CDR3 spans 14 residues. Germline V lookup: CDR1 SGHTS, CDR2 YDEGEE. The chain's CDR3 is CASSLEGQGPTLFF. CDR3 nucleotides: TGTGCCAGCAGCTTGGAGGGACAGGGACCCACACTGTTTTTT.

This chain links TRBV9 with TRBJ2-7; D is possibly TRBD2 (5 bases). The CDR3 length is 15 residues. With 0 bases removed from V and 5 bases from J, the gap between germline ends came to 15 bases. Germline assignment: CDR1 SGDLS and CDR2 YYNGEE. CDR3: CASSVGSDSGHEQYF. As DNA, the CDR3 is TGTGCCAGCAGCGTAGGGTCGGACTCAGGCCACGAGCAGTACTTC.

The count of this clone is one. The chain recombines TRBV27 with TRBJ2-1; tentative D call: TRBD2 (6 bases). Germline assignment: CDR1 MNHEY and CDR2 SMNVEV (reference sequence). V lost 5 bases, J lost 8 bases, and 16 bases lay in between. The CDR3 covers 14 residues. CDR3 DNA: TGTGCCAGCAGTCCCAACGGAGGGAGCGATGAGCAGTTCTTC. The encoded protein is CASSPNGGSDEQFF.

This chain joins TRBV11-2 and TRBJ1-1; D is perhaps TRBD1 (6 bases). V was trimmed by 5 bases and J by 0 bases, leaving 7 bases between them. Germline V gene lookup returns CDR1 SGHAT and CDR2 FQNNGV. The length of the CDR3 is 13 residues. CDR3 sequence: CASSGQMNTEAFF. In DNA, the CDR3 is TGTGCCAGCAGCGGACAGATGAACACTGAAGCTTTCTTT.

The rearrangement links TRBV10-3 to TRBJ1-1, with a tentative D call TRBD1 (6 bases). Germline lookup yields CDR1 ENHRY and CDR2 SYGVKD. Trimming pared 5 bases from V and 1 base from J, leaving 8 bases between. CDR3 length: 13 amino acids. CDR3 DNA: TGTGCCATCAGTATACAGGGGAACACTGAAGCTTTCTTT. Encoded protein: CAISIQGNTEAFF.

Written as DNA, the CDR3 is TGTGCCGCGGAAGCGGGGGGGCATGATGAGCAGTTCTTC. It yields the protein CAAEAGGHDEQFF. The J gene is TRBJ2-1, the V gene TRBV25-1; 10 nucleotides align to TRBD2. V lost 11 bases and J lost 8; bases outside the gene matches: 9. This CDR3 has 13 residues. The germline CDR1 and CDR2 sequences are MGHDK and SYGVNS.

This rearrangement joins TRBV27 to TRBJ2-2; tentative D call: TRBD2 (7 bases). Germline V CDR1 and CDR2: MNHEY, SMNVEV (reference sequence). The CDR3 length is 16 residues. V was shortened by 3 bases and J by 1 base, with 12 bases between the two germline ends. The CDR3 spells CASSFGGGRNTGELFF. The CDR3 coding sequence is TGTGCCAGCAGTTTTGGGGGGGGGCGGAACACCGGGGAGCTGTTTTTT.

The J gene is TRBJ2-2, the V gene TRBV2, with D perhaps matching TRBD2 (6 bases). V was trimmed by 2 bases and J by 6 bases, leaving 7 bases between them. In germline, CDR1 is SNHLY, CDR2 FYNNEI. There are 13 residues in the CDR3. CDR3 bases: TGTGCCAGCAGTGAAATAGCGGCCGGGGAGCTGTTTTTT. Amino acid sequence: CASSEIAAGELFF.

The chain joins TRBV9 to TRBJ1-2, with unresolved D. Trimming took off 3 bases at V and 3 bases at J, with 18 bases between the two ends. Germline CDR1 reads SGDLS; CDR2 reads YYNGEE. The CDR3 consists of 16 residues. CDR3 DNA: TGTGCCAGCAGCGGTAGCTTAGGGAGGCCAGACTATGGCTACACCTTC. It is translated as CASSGSLGRPDYGYTF.

A note on this clone: At one of its ends the junction is not consistent with the germline gene, which may arise from a read error. The chain uses TRBV7-2 and TRBJ2-3; TRBD2 matches at 10 bases. Germline loops: CDR1 SGHTA, CDR2 FQGNSA. CDR3 length: 14 residues. CDR3 nucleotides: TGTGCCAGCAGCGTAGCGGGGGGAACAAATACGCAGTATTTT. It yields the protein CASSVAGGTNTQYF.

The rearrangement uses TRBV19 and TRBJ2-7; the match to TRBD1 covers 9 bases. Trimming at V came to 5 bases and at J to 4 bases, leaving 6 bases not matched to a gene. Germline V lookup: CDR1 LNHDA, CDR2 SQIVND (reference sequence). This CDR3 is built from 14 residues. The CDR3 loop is CASSVDRGTYEQYF. In nucleotides, the CDR3 is TGTGCCAGTAGTGTGGACAGGGGAACGTACGAGCAGTACTTC.